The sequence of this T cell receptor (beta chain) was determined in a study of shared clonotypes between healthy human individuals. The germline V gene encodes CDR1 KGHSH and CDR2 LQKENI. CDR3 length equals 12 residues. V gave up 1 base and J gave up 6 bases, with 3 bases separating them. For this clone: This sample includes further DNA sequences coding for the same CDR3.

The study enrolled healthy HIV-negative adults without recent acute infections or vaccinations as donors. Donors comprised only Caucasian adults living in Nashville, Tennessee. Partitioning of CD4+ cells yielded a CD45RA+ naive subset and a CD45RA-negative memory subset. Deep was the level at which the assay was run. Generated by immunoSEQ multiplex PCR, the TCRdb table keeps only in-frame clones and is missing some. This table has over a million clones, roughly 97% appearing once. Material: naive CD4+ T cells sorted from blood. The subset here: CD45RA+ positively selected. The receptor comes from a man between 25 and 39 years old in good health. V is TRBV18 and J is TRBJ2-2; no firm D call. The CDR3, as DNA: TGTGCCAGCTCACCACGGGCCGGGGAGCTGTTTTTT. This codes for CASSPRAGELFF.